This TCR beta chain is drawn from a study of CD8+ T cells in alopecia areata. The wider study: Tofacitinib was taken orally by treated patients, and the dose was 5 to 10 mg twice daily. Study results and limitations: Among the top 100, expanded CD8+ clones were significantly decreased by tofacitinib, as was scalp clonality.

Looked up from germline, CDR1 is SEHNR and CDR2 is FQNEAQ (reference sequence). V was clipped by 5 bases and J by 6 bases, with 16 bases between them. CDR3 length: 14 amino acids. Extracted RNA was reverse transcribed, and the resulting cDNA served as sequencing template. Some clones are missing from TCRdb's copy, which holds only in-frame ones; the method was immunoSEQ multiplex PCR. The sample consists of 95,000 to 100,000 clones, about 61% of them appearing once. Treatment noted: oral pan-JAK inhibitor, 5-10 mg twice daily. Sampling of alopecia areata patients yielded lesional scalp punch biopsies as well as peripheral blood. A note on this clone: Its matching antigen is unknown.

This chain links TRBV7-9 with TRBJ1-2; D remains unclear. The receptor was isolated from a human donor with alopecia areata. Sequences were derived from CD8+ T cells sorted from blood, sampled at approximately week 56, from a patient treated with tofacitinib. The CDR3 nucleotides read TGTGCCAGCAGCCCAAAGACCATCCCCGATGGCTACACCTTC. Protein product: CASSPKTIPDGYTF.